The 9 T cell receptor beta chains presented below share a single source sample, sequenced in a study of identical twins. In TCRdb, the 5' RACE reads were re-called with MiXCR into one record per CDR3 protein. The table records more than 200,000 distinct CDR3 sequences, about an eighth of them present only once. Source material: memory (CD45RO+) T cells sorted from blood. These receptors originate from a woman aged 18-29 years in good health.

A few counts support this clonotype. The chain has TRBV12-3 or TRBV12-4 and TRBJ2-2; D gene uncertain. This CDR3 region has 12 residues. Trimming pared 8 bases from V and 6 bases from J, leaving 10 bases between. The DNA of the CDR3 is TGTGCCAGCCTCTTTGGGGCCGGGGAGCTGTTTTTT. Translated, it gives CASLFGAGELFF.

This clonotype was recorded many times. V gene TRBV20-1 combines with J gene TRBJ2-7; TRBD2 might be the D (6 bases). CDR3 length equals 13 residues. V shed 5 bases and J shed 2 bases, with 13 bases lying between them. The germline gives CDR1 DFQATT, CDR2 SNEGSKA (reference sequence). The CDR3: CSAGLASPYEQYF. CDR3 DNA: TGCAGTGCTGGGCTAGCGAGTCCCTACGAGCAGTACTTC.

This clonotype has just a few counts. This chain joins TRBV7-9 and TRBJ2-7; 9 bases line up with TRBD1. The CDR3 consists of 14 residues. Trimming removed 4 bases from V and 5 bases from J; junction bases left unmatched: 6. Per the germline V gene, CDR1 is SEHNR and CDR2 is FQNEAQ (reference sequence). CDR3 residues: CASSSSGTGNEQYF. In DNA, the CDR3 is TGTGCCAGCAGCTCTTCCGGGACAGGGAACGAGCAGTACTTC.

The chain uses TRBV12-3 or TRBV12-4 and TRBJ2-5, with TRBD2 identical over 9 bases. Losses at the gene ends were 1 base for V and 5 bases for J; bases not matched to a gene: 5. The CDR3 totals 15 residues. CDR3 region: CASSLGGRGAETQYF. The CDR3 DNA sequence: TGTGCCAGCAGTTTAGGCGGGAGGGGGGCGGAGACCCAGTACTTC.

This clonotype has more than one count but fewer than ten. V usage is TRBV6-6 and J usage is TRBJ2-3; no reliable D call. The V end lost 6 bases, the J end lost 0 bases, and 7 bases lay between the germline ends. The V gene's germline CDR1 is MNHNY and CDR2 SVGAGI (reference sequence). CDR3 length: 13 amino acids. The CDR3 sequence is CASRSTSTDTQYF. In nucleotides, the CDR3 is TGTGCCAGCAGGTCCACTAGCACAGATACGCAGTATTTT.

This clonotype was observed a few times. The chain uses TRBV7-2 and TRBJ2-7, with D perhaps TRBD2 (5 bases). Per the germline V gene, CDR1 is SGHTA and CDR2 is FQGNSA. There are 14 residues in the CDR3. V was pared by 3 bases and J by 3 bases, with 12 bases between. CDR3 loop: CASSLSGGYYEQYF. CDR3 bases: TGTGCCAGCAGCTTGTCTGGCGGGTACTACGAGCAGTACTTC. Filled out from reference TRBV7-2 and TRBJ2-7, the complete variable domain reads GAGVSQSPSNKVTEKGKDVELRCDPISGHTALYWYRQSLGQGLEFLIYFQGNSAPDKSGLPSDRFSAERTGGSVSTLTIQRTQQEDSAVYLCASSLSGGYYEQYFGPGTRLTVT.

The chain is built from TRBV5-1 and TRBJ2-3; 11 bases are shared with TRBD2. Germline trimming cut 8 bases from V and 5 bases from J; bases unmatched to any gene: 10. The CDR3 spans 15 residues. The V gene's germline CDR1 is SGHRS and CDR2 YFSETQ. CDR3 bases: TGCGCCAGTTCGACTAGCGGGACCAGTGGAGATACGCAGTATTTT. Protein product: CASSTSGTSGDTQYF.

This chain links TRBV5-1 with TRBJ2-1; TRBD2 agrees at 8 bases. The CDR3 consists of 15 residues. Germline loops: CDR1 SGHRS, CDR2 YFSETQ. Trimming cost V 4 bases and J 9 bases; bases outside gene matches: 12. The DNA of the CDR3 is TGCGCCAGCAGCGCGGGACTAGGAGGTTTTAGTGAGCAGTTCTTC. It encodes CASSAGLGGFSEQFF.

This clonotype came up many times. The chain links TRBV5-1 to TRBJ1-6, with D uncertain. CDR1 SGHRS and CDR2 YFSETQ come from the germline V gene. V lost 1 base to trimming and J lost 1 base, with 6 bases between them. The CDR3 length is 15 residues. The DNA for the CDR3 is TGCGCCAGCAGCTTGTTGGAGTCCTATAATTCACCCCTCCACTTT. Encoded protein: CASSLLESYNSPLHF. Drawing the rest from reference TRBV5-1 and TRBJ1-6, the complete variable domain is KAGVTQTPRYLIKTRGQQVTLSCSPISGHRSVSWYQQTPGQGLQFLFEYFSETQRNKGNFPGRFSGRQFSNSRSEMNVSTLELGDSALYLCASSLLESYNSPLHFGNGTRLTVT.